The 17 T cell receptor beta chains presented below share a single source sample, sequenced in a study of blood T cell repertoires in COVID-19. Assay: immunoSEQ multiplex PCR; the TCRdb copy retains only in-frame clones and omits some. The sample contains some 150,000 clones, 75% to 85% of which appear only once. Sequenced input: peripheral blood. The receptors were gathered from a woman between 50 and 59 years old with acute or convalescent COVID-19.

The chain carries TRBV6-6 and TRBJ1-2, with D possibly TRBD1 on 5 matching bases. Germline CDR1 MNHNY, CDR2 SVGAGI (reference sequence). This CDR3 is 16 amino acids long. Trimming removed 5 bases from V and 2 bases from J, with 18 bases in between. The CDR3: CASSPPPRESNYGYTF. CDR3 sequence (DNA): TGTGCCAGCAGTCCCCCCCCCAGGGAATCCAACTATGGCTACACCTTC.

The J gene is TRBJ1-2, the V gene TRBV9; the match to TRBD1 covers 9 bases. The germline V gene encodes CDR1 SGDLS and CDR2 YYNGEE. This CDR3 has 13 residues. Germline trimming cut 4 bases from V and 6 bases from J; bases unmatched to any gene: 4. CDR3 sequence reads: CASSTDRGHGYTF. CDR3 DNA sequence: TGTGCCAGCAGCACGGACAGGGGACATGGCTACACCTTC. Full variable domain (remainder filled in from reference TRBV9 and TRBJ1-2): DSGVTQTPKHLITATGQRVTLRCSPRSGDLSVYWYQQSLDQGLQFLIQYYNGEERAKGNILERFSAQQFPDLHSELNLSSLELGDSALYFCASSTDRGHGYTFGSGTRLTVV.

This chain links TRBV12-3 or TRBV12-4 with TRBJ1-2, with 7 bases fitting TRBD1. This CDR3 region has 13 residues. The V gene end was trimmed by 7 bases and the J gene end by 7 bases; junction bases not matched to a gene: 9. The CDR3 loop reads CASTDLQGTGYTF. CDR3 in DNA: TGTGCCAGCACCGATCTACAGGGGACTGGCTACACCTTC.

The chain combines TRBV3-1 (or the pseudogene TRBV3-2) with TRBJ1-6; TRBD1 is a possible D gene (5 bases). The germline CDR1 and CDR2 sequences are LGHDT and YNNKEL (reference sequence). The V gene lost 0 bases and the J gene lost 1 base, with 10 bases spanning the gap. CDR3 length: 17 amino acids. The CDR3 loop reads CASSQDVGGSYNSPLHF. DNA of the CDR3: TGTGCCAGCAGCCAAGATGTGGGGGGATCCTATAATTCACCCCTCCACTTT.

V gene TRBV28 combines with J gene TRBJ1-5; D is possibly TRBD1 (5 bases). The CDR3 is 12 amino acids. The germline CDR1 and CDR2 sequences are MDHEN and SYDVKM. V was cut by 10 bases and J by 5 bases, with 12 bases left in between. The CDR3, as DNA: TGTGCCACCCACGTGGGGCATCAGCCCCAGCATTTT. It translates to CATHVGHQPQHF. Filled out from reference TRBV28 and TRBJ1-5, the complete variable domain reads DVKVTQSSRYLVKRTGEKVFLECVQDMDHENMFWYRQDPGLGLRLIYFSYDVKMKEKGDIPEGYSVSREKKERFSLILESASTNQTSMYLCATHVGHQPQHFGDGTRLSIL.

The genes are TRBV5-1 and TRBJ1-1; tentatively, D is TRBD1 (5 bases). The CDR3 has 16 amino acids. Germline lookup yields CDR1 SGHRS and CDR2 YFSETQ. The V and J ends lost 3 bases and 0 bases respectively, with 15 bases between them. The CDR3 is CASSSVGGSMNTEAFF. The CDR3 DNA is TGCGCCAGCAGCTCGGTCGGGGGGTCAATGAACACTGAAGCTTTCTTT.

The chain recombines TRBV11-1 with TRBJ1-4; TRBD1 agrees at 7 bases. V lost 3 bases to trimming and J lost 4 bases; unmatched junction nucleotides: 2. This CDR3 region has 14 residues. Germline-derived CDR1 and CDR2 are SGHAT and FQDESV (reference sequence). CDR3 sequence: CASSLGQHNEKLFF. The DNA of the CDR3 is TGTGCCAGCAGCTTGGGACAGCATAATGAAAAACTGTTTTTT.

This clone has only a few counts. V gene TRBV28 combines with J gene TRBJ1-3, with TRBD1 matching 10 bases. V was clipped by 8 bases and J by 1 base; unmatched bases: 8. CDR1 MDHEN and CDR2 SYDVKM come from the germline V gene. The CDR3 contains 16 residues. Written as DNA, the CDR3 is TGTGCCAGCGTCCAGGACAGGGGGTATTCTGGAAACACCATATATTTT. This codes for CASVQDRGYSGNTIYF.

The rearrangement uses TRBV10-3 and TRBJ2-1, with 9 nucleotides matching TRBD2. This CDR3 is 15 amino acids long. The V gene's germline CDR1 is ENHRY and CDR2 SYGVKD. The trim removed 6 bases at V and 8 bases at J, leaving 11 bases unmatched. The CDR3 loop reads CAIREGLAGRDEQFF. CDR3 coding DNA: TGTGCCATCAGAGAGGGGCTAGCGGGAAGGGATGAGCAGTTCTTC.

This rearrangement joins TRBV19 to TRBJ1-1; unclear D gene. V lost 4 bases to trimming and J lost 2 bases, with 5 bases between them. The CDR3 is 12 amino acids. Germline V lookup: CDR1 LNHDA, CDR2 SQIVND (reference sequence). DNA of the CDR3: TGTGCCAGTAGTAGAACTAACACTGAAGCTTTCTTT. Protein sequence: CASSRTNTEAFF.

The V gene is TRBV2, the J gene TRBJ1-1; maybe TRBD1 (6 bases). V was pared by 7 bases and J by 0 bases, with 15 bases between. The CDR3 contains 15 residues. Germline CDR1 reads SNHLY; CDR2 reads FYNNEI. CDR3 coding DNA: TGTGCCAGCACCAATGGACAGACCCTGAACACTGAAGCTTTCTTT. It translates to CASTNGQTLNTEAFF.

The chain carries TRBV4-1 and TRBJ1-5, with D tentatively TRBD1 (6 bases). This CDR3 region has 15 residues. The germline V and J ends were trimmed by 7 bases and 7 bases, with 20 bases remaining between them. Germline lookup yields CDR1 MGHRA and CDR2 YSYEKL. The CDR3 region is CASTAEGITGQPQHF. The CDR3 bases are TGCGCCAGCACCGCGGAAGGAATTACAGGGCAGCCCCAGCATTTT.

The CDR3 DNA follows: TGTGCCAGCACACAGGGGAATAATGAAAAACTGTTTTTT. Translating it yields CASTQGNNEKLFF. The genes are TRBV28 and TRBJ1-4; 7 nucleotides agree with TRBD1. Germline loops: CDR1 MDHEN, CDR2 SYDVKM. This CDR3 has 13 residues. J gave up 4 bases and V 7 bases, and 3 bases lay outside the gene matches.

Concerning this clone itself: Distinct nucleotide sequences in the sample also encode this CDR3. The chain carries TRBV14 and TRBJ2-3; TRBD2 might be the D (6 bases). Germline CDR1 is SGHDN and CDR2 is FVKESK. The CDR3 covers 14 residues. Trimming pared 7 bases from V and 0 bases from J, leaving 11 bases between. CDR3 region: CASKGGVSTDTQYF. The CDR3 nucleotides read TGTGCCAGCAAGGGCGGGGTCAGCACAGATACGCAGTATTTT.

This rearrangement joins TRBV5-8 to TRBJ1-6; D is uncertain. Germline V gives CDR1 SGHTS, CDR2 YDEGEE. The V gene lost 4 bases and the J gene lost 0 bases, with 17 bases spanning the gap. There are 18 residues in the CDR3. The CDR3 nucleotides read TGTGCCAGCAGCGGCGAACCATTAAGGAGCTCCTATAATTCACCCCTCCACTTT. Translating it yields CASSGEPLRSSYNSPLHF.

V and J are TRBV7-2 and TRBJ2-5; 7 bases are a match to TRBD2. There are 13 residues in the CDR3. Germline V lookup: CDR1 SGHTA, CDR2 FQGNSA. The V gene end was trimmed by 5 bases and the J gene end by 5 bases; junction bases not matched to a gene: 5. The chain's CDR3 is CASSDGGWETQYF. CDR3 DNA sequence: TGTGCCAGCAGCGACGGGGGGTGGGAGACCCAGTACTTC.

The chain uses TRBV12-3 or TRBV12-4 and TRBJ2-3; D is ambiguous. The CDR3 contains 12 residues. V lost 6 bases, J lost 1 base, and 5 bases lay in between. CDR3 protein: CASSPGTDTQYF. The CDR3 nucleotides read TGTGCCAGCAGCCCGGGCACAGATACGCAGTATTTT.